The entry below gives a single T cell receptor (beta chain) sequence along with its context. What it recognizes is unknown. This sample is drawn from a study of CD8 T cells in Susac syndrome. Study outcomes and limitations: The study admitted that it had a relatively small number of individuals in its TCR sequencing and HLA analysis.

V dropped 5 bases and J dropped 4 bases, with 18 bases sitting between them. The V gene's germline CDR1 is SGHRS and CDR2 YFSETQ. The CDR3 sequence is 16 residues long. RNA, at about 0.5 to 1 ug, was reverse transcribed with random hexamers. Multiplex immunoSEQ PCR targeted 54 Vbeta and 13 Jbeta TCR beta segments. TCRdb re-derived calls from the immunoSEQ multiplex PCR reads in MiXCR, one entry per CDR3 protein. In the table there are a few hundred thousand distinct CDR3 sequences, 95% of which are singletons. The TCR sequence derives from a human donor with multiple sclerosis. The rearrangement links TRBV5-1 to TRBJ2-2; tentatively, D is TRBD2 (6 bases). Sequenced material: CD4+ T cells from PBMCs. The CDR3 DNA sequence: TGCGCCAGCAGGCGCGACGGGAGTCTGGTCACCGGGGAGCTGTTTTTT. This encodes CASRRDGSLVTGELFF.